This T cell receptor (beta chain) originates from a study of T cells in Graves' hyperthyroidism and ophthalmopathy. Background on the study: Specimen type is peripheral blood, collected at initial diagnosis prior to any treatment.

About this clonotype itself: The antigen is unknown.

Overall study results and limits: A model of 13 V-J features distinguished ophthalmopathy from stable hyperthyroidism.

RNA transcripts served as the template for amplifying TCR beta CDR3 regions. Primed by the HTBI set, a first-round RT-PCR was run on the TCR CDR3. From the multiplex PCR reads, TCRdb called clonotypes with MiXCR, one entry per CDR3 protein. The table has some 650,000 distinct CDR3 sequences, roughly a sixth seen once; the top ten hold 3% to 4%. Uncontrolled infection, other autoimmune disease, pregnancy or lactation disqualified patients from enrolment. 10 ml of fresh peripheral blood supplied the PBMCs. Germline V lookup: CDR1 MDHEN, CDR2 SYDVKM. V was cut by 2 bases and J by 4 bases, with 8 bases left in between. The CDR3 contains 13 residues.

This TCR derives from a woman in her forties with Graves' ophthalmopathy. Specimen: blood. The chain has TRBV28 and TRBJ1-1; no clear D. The chain's CDR3 is CASSLPVRTEAFF. In DNA form, the CDR3 reads TGTGCCAGCAGTTTACCCGTTCGCACTGAAGCTTTCTTT.